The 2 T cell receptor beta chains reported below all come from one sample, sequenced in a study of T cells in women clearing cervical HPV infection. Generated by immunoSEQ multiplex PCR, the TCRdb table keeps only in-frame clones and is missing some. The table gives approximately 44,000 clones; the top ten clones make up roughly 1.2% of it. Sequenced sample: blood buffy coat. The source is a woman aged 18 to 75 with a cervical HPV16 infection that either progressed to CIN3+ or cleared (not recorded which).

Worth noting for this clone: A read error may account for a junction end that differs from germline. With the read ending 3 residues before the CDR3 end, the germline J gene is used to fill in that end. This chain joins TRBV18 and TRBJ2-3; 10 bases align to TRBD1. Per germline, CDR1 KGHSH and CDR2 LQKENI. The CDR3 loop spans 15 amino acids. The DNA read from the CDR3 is TGTGCCAGCTCACCGAGCCGACAGGGGGCAGAGACG. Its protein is CASSPSRQGAET. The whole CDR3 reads CASSPSRQGAETQYF.

CDR3 DNA (partial): TGTGCCAGCAGTAGGACAGCCTACTACGAG. Translating gives CASSRTAYYE. The entire CDR3 protein is CASSRTAYYEQYF. V gene TRBV28 combines with J gene TRBJ2-7; weak D call: TRBD1 (6 bases). Read data end 3 residues before the CDR3 end; the end is taken from the germline J gene. There are 13 residues in the CDR3. CDR1 and CDR2 from the germline V gene are MDHEN and SYDVKM. V lost 5 bases and J lost 3, with 11 bases in between.